This record covers a single T cell receptor (beta chain). Its antigen is as yet unknown. The germline V gene has CDR1 SGHRS and CDR2 YFSETQ. The CDR3 sequence is 14 residues long. Trimming shortened V by 1 base and J by 1 base, and 8 bases separated the two germline ends. These data come from a study of T cell responses to AZD1222 COVID-19 vaccine. Study-wide context: Pooled samples include second doses given at about 4 or 12 weeks. Study-level findings and limits: Most donors were white British, females outnumbered males, and clonal diversity was possibly underestimated. Spike-spanning, vaccine-associated CD4 TCRs were dominant at 160-218 and 743-854.

Assay used: immunoSEQ multiplex PCR; TCRdb lists only in-frame clones, some missing. The table includes about 140,000 clones, over 90% detected once. The TCR originated in an adult in good health. V is TRBV5-1 and J is TRBJ2-5, with a possible D match to TRBD2 (5 bases). The source was peripheral blood, collected on day 0 of AZD1222 vaccination. This CDR3 is CASSLRGLQETQYF. CDR3 nucleotides: TGCGCCAGCAGCTTGCGTGGACTCCAAGAGACCCAGTACTTC.